This TCR beta chain stems from a study of cytomegalovirus exposure and HLA in healthy donors. Looking at the study overall: An early data release held approximately 85 million unique TCRs from HLA-typed donors. The study's findings and limits: Sequencing probably produced one cluster of sequence variants that were highly shared. Beyond CMV serostatus, there was no information to go on about immune exposure. Later findings reportedly placed an Asian-associated ancestry cluster below the 666-donor mean for N-insertions.

PCR primers comprised 60 Vbeta and 13 Jbeta primers. Method: immunoSEQ multiplex PCR; TCRdb's copy keeps in-frame clones and lacks some. The repertoire holds about 120,000 clones, with about 80% as singletons. Of note for this clone: What it binds is not known.

The specimen sequenced was PBMCs. The sequence came from a woman under 30 in good health and CMV-seronegative.

This chain's CDR3 is CASSEPGGQGRETQYF. CDR3 in DNA: TGTGCCAGCAGTGAACCAGGGGGACAGGGGCGCGAGACCCAGTACTTC. The chain employs TRBV6-1 and TRBJ2-5; 10 bases line up with TRBD1. The trim removed 2 bases at V and 5 bases at J, leaving 8 bases unmatched. Per germline, CDR1 MNHNS and CDR2 SASEGT. The CDR3 has 16 amino acids.